Included here is one TCR beta chain sequence, with context. Its antigen is unknown. Patients were not receiving any therapy when their samples were collected. CD8+CD4-CD45RA- cells, CCR7-positive or negative, formed the memory CD8 sort. TCRdb's copy holds only in-frame clones and misses some; the assay was immunoSEQ multiplex PCR. Here the sample spans approximately 5,000 clones, around two thirds being singletons. This record comes from a study of CD39 and CD103 CD8 tumor-infiltrating T cells. Study-wide points: Compared with DN, SP and blood memory CD8, DP TILs appeared more oligoclonal.

Sequenced: CD8+ T cells sorted from blood. Subset given: total memory CD8 T cells (CD45RA-CCR7+/-) from blood or uninvolved lymph node. This TCR came from a human donor with head and neck squamous cell carcinoma.

CDR3 DNA: TGTGCCAGCAGCCGCCCGACAGGTTTTAACTATGGCTACACCTTC. Translating it yields CASSRPTGFNYGYTF. The chain recombines TRBV7-9 with TRBJ1-2, with D possibly matching TRBD1 (6 bases). The length of the CDR3 is 15 residues. The V gene lost 5 bases and the J gene lost 1 base, with 14 bases spanning the gap. Looked up from germline, CDR1 is SEHNR and CDR2 is FQNEAQ (reference sequence).